These T cell receptor beta chains were read from a single sample in a study of blood T cell repertoires in COVID-19. Generated by immunoSEQ multiplex PCR, the TCRdb table keeps only in-frame clones and is missing some. The profile shows approximately 12,000 clones, 70% to 85% of them singletons. Sequencing used peripheral blood. Every receptor here comes from a human donor in a cohort sampled during active COVID-19. Each CDR3 is given with its conserved first and last residue. A D gene is named only where the DNA matches it firmly. Clone size, where shown, is once, few, many, or a class for clones that have expanded.

TRBV29-1	TRBJ2-1	-	-	TGCAGCGCCCACAGGGGGGGCCCCGACGAGCAGTTCTTC	CSAHRGGPDEQFF
TRBV9	TRBJ2-7	-	-	TGTGCCAGCAGCGTAGGTCCTGCGCCTTCCTACGAGCAGTACTTC	CASSVGPAPSYEQYF
TRBV25-1	TRBJ2-7	-	TRBD1	TGTGCCAGCAGTGAATCGGGACAGGCCTACGAGCAGTACTTC	CASSESGQAYEQYF
TRBV9	TRBJ1-2	once	-	TGTGCCAGCAGCCCCTCCGCGGGAGGCTACACCTTC	CASSPSAGGYTF
TRBV7-3	TRBJ2-1	-	TRBD2	TGTGCCAGCAGCTTTTTAGCGGGGGGCGGCAATGAGCAGTTCTTC	CASSFLAGGGNEQFF
TRBV21-1	TRBJ1-2	-	-	TGTGCCAGCAGCAAAAGTTTCAGTGGCTACACCTTC	CASSKSFSGYTF
TRBV19	TRBJ2-7	-	TRBD2	TGTGCCAGTAGTCCCAGAGCGGGGTCGAGCTCCTACGAGCAGTACTTC	CASSPRAGSSSYEQYF
TRBV28	TRBJ1-3	-	-	TGTGCCAGCACCATAGGGGGGGTTGGAAACACCATATATTTT	CASTIGGVGNTIYF
TRBV4-1	TRBJ2-3	-	TRBD2	TGCGCCAGCAGCCAAGCGGTTCGCGCTAGCGGGGGTACAGATACGCAGTATTTT	CASSQAVRASGGTDTQYF
TRBV4-1	TRBJ2-5	-	TRBD2	TGCGCCAGCAGCCAAGACGGGTACAGCGGGGGGGCCCGGGAGACCCAGTACTTC	CASSQDGYSGGARETQYF
TRBV3-1/TRBV3-2	TRBJ1-2	-	TRBD1	TGTGCCAGCAGCCGAGACTCCGGGACAGACAGATATGGCTACACCTTC	CASSRDSGTDRYGYTF
TRBV11-3	TRBJ2-2	-	TRBD1	TGTGCCAGCAGAACGGGACAGGGGGCTGGCGGGGAGCTGTTTTTT	CASRTGQGAGGELFF
TRBV6-5	TRBJ1-2	-	TRBD1	TGTGCCAGCTTTCAAGGGACAGGGCGCTATGGCTACACCTTC	CASFQGTGRYGYTF
TRBV6-5	TRBJ2-7	-	-	TGTGCCAGCACTTTTACGTCGGGGTCCGAGCAGTACTTC	CASTFTSGSEQYF
TRBV15	TRBJ2-6	-	TRBD1	TGTGCCACCAGCAGAGGCCGGGACAGGGCGACTGGGGCCAACGTCCTGACTTTC	CATSRGRDRATGANVLTF
TRBV25-1	TRBJ2-1	-	TRBD1	TGTGCCAGCAGTGCGCCAGGGGGCAACAGGTACAATGAGCAGTTCTTC	CASSAPGGNRYNEQFF
TRBV2	TRBJ1-6	-	-	TGTGCCAGCAGTGAACGCTCCTATAATTCACCCCTCCACTTT	CASSERSYNSPLHF
TRBV28	TRBJ1-1	-	-	TGTGCCAGCAGGCACCTCGGGACACCGAGGGGAGTGAACACTGAAGCTTTCTTT	CASRHLGTPRGVNTEAFF
TRBV9	TRBJ1-2	-	-	TGTGCCAGCAGCGCCGACCAGGGAACCGTATACTATGGCTACACCTTC	CASSADQGTVYYGYTF
TRBV19	TRBJ1-6	once	-	TGTGCCAGTATAGGAGGGGCGGCGGCGGCCCTCCACTTT	CASIGGAAAALHF
TRBV3-1/TRBV3-2	TRBJ2-4	-	-	TGTGCCAGCAGCCAAGGGATACAGTTCAAAAACATTCAGTACTTC	CASSQGIQFKNIQYF
TRBV9	TRBJ2-3	-	-	TGTGCCAGCAGCGTAGATCAGATTAGCACAGATACGCAGTATTTT	CASSVDQISTDTQYF